The rows below give T cell receptor beta chains drawn from one sample of a study of T cell responses to AZD1222 COVID-19 vaccine. Clones were sequenced by immunoSEQ multiplex PCR, and TCRdb holds only the in-frame ones, with some missing. In the table there are approximately 30,000 clones, roughly 73% of which are singletons. Sample: peripheral blood, taken on day 0 of AZD1222 vaccination. The receptors shown here come from an adult in good health. CDR3s include the opening cysteine and the closing phenylalanine or tryptophan. D genes are given only for firm matches. A row's size may be missing; if present it is once, few, many or a size class.

NA,NA,TRBJ1-1,TRBV2,CASLPTGNTEAFF,TGTGCCAGCCTTCCGACAGGGAACACTGAAGCTTTCTTT
NA,NA,TRBJ1-2,TRBV3-1/TRBV3-2,CASSQGRSYGYTF,TGTGCCAGCAGCCAAGGCAGGAGCTATGGCTACACCTTC
NA,NA,TRBJ1-1,TRBV6-6,CASSHRGAGLGTEAFF,TGTGCCAGCAGCCACCGTGGGGCAGGGTTGGGCACTGAAGCTTTCTTT
NA,NA,TRBJ2-5,TRBV18,CASSPTERFKTQYF,TGTGCCAGCTCTCCGACGGAGCGCTTTAAGACCCAGTACTTC
NA,TRBD1,TRBJ2-7,TRBV27,CASSLLRTGGAGYEQYF,TGTGCCAGCAGTTTATTGAGGACAGGGGGCGCGGGGTACGAGCAGTACTTC
NA,TRBD2,TRBJ2-3,TRBV12-3/TRBV12-4,CASSGTSGSTQYF,TGTGCCAGCAGCGGGACTAGCGGGAGTACGCAGTATTTT
once,TRBD1,TRBJ2-3,TRBV7-8,CASSSDRGPADTQYF,TGTGCCAGCAGCTCGGACAGGGGGCCAGCAGATACGCAGTATTTT
few,NA,TRBJ1-3,TRBV4-1,CASSRIGDVPIYF,TGCGCCAGCAGCCGTATAGGTGACGTTCCCATATATTTT
few,TRBD1,TRBJ2-7,TRBV5-4,CASSPPGGGSEEQYF,TGTGCCAGCAGCCCGCCAGGGGGCGGGTCGGAAGAGCAGTACTTC
NA,TRBD1,TRBJ1-1,TRBV10-3,CAIRDRANTEAFF,TGTGCCATCAGAGACAGGGCAAACACTGAAGCTTTCTTT
once,NA,TRBJ1-6,TRBV7-9,CASSLIFGGFDNSPLHF,TGTGCCAGCAGCTTAATTTTTGGAGGATTTGACAATTCACCCCTCCACTTT
NA,NA,TRBJ1-2,TRBV6-5,CASSSDSNYGYTF,TGTGCCAGCAGTTCGGACAGTAACTATGGCTACACCTTC
NA,NA,TRBJ2-3,TRBV5-1,CASSLLRGTDTQYF,TGCGCCAGCAGCTTACTCCGGGGCACAGATACGCAGTATTTT
NA,NA,TRBJ2-2,TRBV6-1,CASSEDPNTGELFF,TGTGCCAGCAGTGAAGATCCGAACACCGGGGAGCTGTTTTTT
NA,TRBD1,TRBJ2-6,TRBV2,CASRGTGGSGANVLTF,TGTGCCAGCAGAGGGACAGGTGGGTCTGGGGCCAACGTCCTGACTTTC
NA,NA,TRBJ2-2,TRBV12-5,CASGRQTNTGELFF,TGTGCTAGTGGCAGACAAACGAACACCGGGGAGCTGTTTTTT
few,NA,TRBJ2-1,TRBV5-1,CASSWGAGRYNEQFF,TGCGCCAGCAGCTGGGGGGCAGGGCGTTACAATGAGCAGTTCTTC
NA,NA,TRBJ1-2,TRBV2,CASSDQAPSGYGYTF,TGTGCCAGCAGTGATCAGGCGCCCTCAGGCTATGGCTACACCTTC
once,TRBD1,TRBJ2-7,TRBV12-5,CASGFHRDRNYEQYF,TGTGCTAGTGGTTTCCACCGGGACAGAAACTACGAGCAGTACTTC
NA,NA,TRBJ2-7,TRBV12-3/TRBV12-4,CASSTGLFYEQYF,TGTGCCAGCAGCACAGGACTATTCTACGAGCAGTACTTC
NA,NA,TRBJ1-1,TRBV7-9,CASSLAEGRGRAFF,TGTGCCAGCAGCTTAGCAGAGGGCAGGGGTAGGGCTTTCTTT
NA,TRBD1,TRBJ2-7,TRBV5-1,CASTERRDRVSEQYF,TGCGCCAGCACAGAGAGACGGGACAGGGTCAGCGAGCAGTACTTC
NA,NA,TRBJ1-5,TRBV6-5,CASSYMSQGSQHF,TGTGCCAGCAGTTACATGTCTCAGGGCAGCCAGCATTTT
NA,TRBD1,TRBJ2-5,TRBV11-1,CASSTGVIETQYF,TGTGCCAGCAGCACAGGGGTGATAGAGACCCAGTACTTC
NA,NA,TRBJ1-4,TRBV7-9,CASSADGVTTNEKLFF,TGTGCCAGCAGCGCAGACGGGGTGACGACTAATGAAAAACTGTTTTTT
few,TRBD2,TRBJ2-4,TRBV9,CASSQGVGTSGRWDIQYF,TGTGCCAGCAGCCAAGGAGTGGGGACTAGCGGGAGGTGGGACATTCAGTACTTC
few,TRBD2,TRBJ2-1,TRBV13,CATLYSGASYNEQFF,TGTGCCACCCTTTACAGCGGGGCTTCCTACAATGAGCAGTTCTTC
NA,NA,TRBJ2-2,TRBV10-3,CAISLAPDTGELFF,TGTGCCATCAGTCTAGCGCCAGACACCGGGGAGCTGTTTTTT
few,TRBD1,TRBJ1-2,TRBV29-1,CSVESGARGGYTF,TGCAGCGTTGAAAGCGGCGCCAGGGGGGGCTACACCTTC
NA,NA,TRBJ1-5,TRBV4-1,CASSQVQNSNQPQHF,TGCGCCAGCAGCCAAGTCCAAAATAGCAATCAGCCCCAGCATTTT
NA,NA,TRBJ2-3,TRBV7-2,CASALQGSGTDTQYF,TGTGCCAGCGCCCTACAGGGTAGTGGCACAGATACGCAGTATTTT
NA,TRBD2,TRBJ2-5,TRBV7-2,CASSLGLAGLQETQYF,TGTGCCAGCAGCTTAGGTCTAGCGGGCCTCCAAGAGACCCAGTACTTC
NA,TRBD1,TRBJ1-1,TRBV2,CASTGQGTNTEAFF,TGTGCCAGCACTGGACAGGGTACAAACACTGAAGCTTTCTTT
NA,TRBD1,TRBJ2-4,TRBV6-5,CASRGTGGINIQYF,TGTGCCAGCAGGGGGACAGGGGGCATAAACATTCAGTACTTC
NA,TRBD1,TRBJ1-6,TRBV4-3,CASSQDRAGGNSPLHF,TGCGCCAGCAGCCAAGATAGGGCAGGGGGGAATTCACCCCTCCACTTT
NA,NA,TRBJ1-2,TRBV10-2,CASSVVSRRVGGYTF,TGCGCCAGCAGTGTTGTTTCACGCAGGGTAGGGGGCTACACCTTC
NA,TRBD2,TRBJ2-2,TRBV11-3,CASSPPGRLAGDTGELFF,TGTGCCAGCAGCCCCCCCGGCCGACTAGCGGGGGATACCGGGGAGCTGTTTTTT
NA,NA,TRBJ2-1,TRBV6-4,CASSDSGEVPYNEQFF,TGTGCCAGCAGTGACTCGGGGGAGGTACCCTACAATGAGCAGTTCTTC
NA,NA,TRBJ1-1,TRBV10-2,CASNDWNTEAFF,TGCGCCAGCAATGATTGGAACACTGAAGCTTTCTTT
NA,NA,TRBJ2-3,TRBV6-5,CASSYSSGGGRDTQYF,TGTGCCAGCAGTTACTCCTCCGGGGGAGGTCGAGATACGCAGTATTTT
NA,NA,TRBJ2-3,TRBV19,CASSLKREWDDTQYF,TGTGCCAGTAGCCTCAAACGGGAGTGGGACGATACGCAGTATTTT
few,NA,TRBJ1-3,TRBV11-2,CASSVGGGNTIYF,TGTGCCAGCAGCGTTGGTGGAGGAAACACCATATATTTT
few,NA,TRBJ1-1,TRBV30,CAWEGRSTEAFF,TGTGCCTGGGAGGGACGGAGCACTGAAGCTTTCTTT
NA,TRBD1,TRBJ2-1,TRBV30,CAWTGQGSTSEQFF,TGTGCCTGGACGGGACAGGGATCAACAAGTGAGCAGTTCTTC
NA,NA,TRBJ1-5,TRBV5-1,CASSLADFNQPQHF,TGCGCCAGCAGCTTGGCAGATTTTAATCAGCCCCAGCATTTT
once,TRBD1,TRBJ2-3,TRBV7-2,CASSLRDRGTDTQYF,TGTGCCAGCAGCCTCCGGGACAGGGGCACAGATACGCAGTATTTT
NA,TRBD1,TRBJ1-1,TRBV6-5,CASSLQLDRGTEAFF,TGTGCCAGCAGCCTTCAACTAGACAGGGGGACTGAAGCTTTCTTT
once,NA,TRBJ2-3,TRBV27,CASSLSRGDTQYF,TGTGCCAGCAGTTTATCGAGGGGAGATACGCAGTATTTT
NA,NA,TRBJ1-1,TRBV5-1,CASSYLGMNTEAFF,TGCGCCAGCAGCTATTTAGGGATGAACACTGAAGCTTTCTTT